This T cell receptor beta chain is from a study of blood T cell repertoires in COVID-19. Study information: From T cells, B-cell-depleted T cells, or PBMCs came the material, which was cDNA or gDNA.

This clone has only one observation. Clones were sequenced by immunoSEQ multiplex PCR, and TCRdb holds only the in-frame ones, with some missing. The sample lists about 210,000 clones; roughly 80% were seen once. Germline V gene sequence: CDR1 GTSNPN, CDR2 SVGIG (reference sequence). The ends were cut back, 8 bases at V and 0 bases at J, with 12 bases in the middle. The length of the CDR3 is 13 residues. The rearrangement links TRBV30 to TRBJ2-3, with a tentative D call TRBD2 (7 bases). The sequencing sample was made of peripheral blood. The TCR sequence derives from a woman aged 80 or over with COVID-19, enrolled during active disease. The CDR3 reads CAVTGGSTDTQYF. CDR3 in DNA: TGTGCCGTAACGGGGGGCAGCACAGATACGCAGTATTTT. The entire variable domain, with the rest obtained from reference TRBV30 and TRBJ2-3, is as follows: SQTIHQWPATLVQPVGSPLSLECTVEGTSNPNLYWYRQAAGRGLQLLFYSVGIGQISSEVPQNLSASRPQDRQFILSSKKLLLSDSGFYLCAVTGGSTDTQYFGPGTRLTVL.